Given below is one TCR beta chain in context. What antigen it recognizes has not been identified. Base qualities are not provided; no much larger clone lies one nucleotide away. The data originate from a study of blood T cell repertoires in COVID-19 (TCRdb year 2020). Notes on the research overall: Collaborator samples came from the United States, Italy and Spain and covered acute and convalescent phases of COVID-19. The material from the prospective study consisted of cDNA or gDNA derived from T cells, B-cell-depleted T cells, or PBMCs. Deeply sampled blood TCRbeta repertoires from subjects exposed to, actively infected with, or recovered from COVID-19 were included in the dataset. The repertoires were made available in a free public database intended to serve as a resource for research on the immune response to SARS-CoV-2. The samples were drawn from two sources: the first 160 participants of the ongoing ImmuneRACE study, and approximately 1,300 subjects contributed by 6 global collaborators. A de-identified subject ID, COVID-19 status, age in years and sex were almost always included in the sample metadata. Where HLA class I and class II types were available, the types were taken from metadata supplied by the sample provider, not from assay-based typing.

What the study reported, not specific to this receptor: How much clinical and demographic metadata was included differed by source and by participant, and the metadata was provided uncurated.

TCRbeta CDR3 regions were amplified from genomic DNA by means of the immunoSEQ Assay, a bias-controlled multiplex PCR. As for how the authors treated the data: The number of nucleated cells in each sample was estimated by amplification of reference gene primers within the assay. Sequence reads were collapsed and filtered to measure the absolute abundance of every unique TCRbeta CDR3 rearrangement. Productive Simpson clonality was computed per sample as the square root of Simpson's diversity index over productive rearrangements. The clones in this table, taken by TCRdb from immuneACCESS, are in-frame only. Not every clone is retained; where verified, under half of the shortfall comes from an unresolved V gene, and the cause of the rest is unknown. Clonal size and the V and J genes are those of that table, whereas D and trimming came from the DNA. The sample table holds approximately 53,000 clones, of which around 81% were seen once. The biggest ten clones account for approximately 20% of the sample.

In Seattle, one collaborating source enrolled patients while the infection was active and tracked those patients longitudinally over the course of disease. Whole blood was collected in K2EDTA tubes by collaborating institutions according to the institutions' own protocols. Collaborator samples were shipped for TCRbeta analysis as frozen whole blood, isolated PBMCs, or DNA extracted from either sample type. The material sequenced was peripheral blood. The clonotype comes from an elderly woman with COVID-19, enrolled during active disease.

The CDR3 protein: CASRGDRRNYEQYF. The DNA sequence is given as TGTGCCAGCAGGGGGGACAGGCGCAACTACGAGCAGTACTTC. Rearrangement joined TRBV28 to TRBJ2-7, with 8 middle bases fitting TRBD1. The CDR3 covers 14 residues, taking in both the cysteine and the phenylalanine. The CDR3 DNA has 42 bases and is translated from base 1. CDR1 and CDR2 are read off the germline V gene as MDHEN and SYDVKM. Germline trimming: 6 bases from V, 3 bases from J; junction bases outside gene matches: 7.